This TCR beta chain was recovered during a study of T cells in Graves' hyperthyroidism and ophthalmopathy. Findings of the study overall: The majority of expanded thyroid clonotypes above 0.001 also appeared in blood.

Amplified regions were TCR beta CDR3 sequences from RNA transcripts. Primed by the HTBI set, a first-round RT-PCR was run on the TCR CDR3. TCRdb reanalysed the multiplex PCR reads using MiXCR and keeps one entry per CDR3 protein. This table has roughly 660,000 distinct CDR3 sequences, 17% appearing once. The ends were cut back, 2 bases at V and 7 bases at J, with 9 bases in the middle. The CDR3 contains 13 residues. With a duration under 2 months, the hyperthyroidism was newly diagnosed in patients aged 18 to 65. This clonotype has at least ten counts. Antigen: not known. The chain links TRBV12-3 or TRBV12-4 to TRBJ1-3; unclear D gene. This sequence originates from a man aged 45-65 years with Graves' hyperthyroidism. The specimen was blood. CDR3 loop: CASSLPLRNTIYF. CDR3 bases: TGTGCCAGCAGTTTACCTCTCCGGAACACCATATATTTT.